This TCR beta chain was profiled in a study of response to subunit inactivated influenza vaccine. The study, taken as a whole, reports: New T cells are recruited in small numbers by each seasonal influenza vaccination, according to the authors' suggestion.

Germline CDR1 reads SGHTA; CDR2 reads FQGNSA. The CDR3 runs 16 residues. V shed 5 bases and J 7 bases; nucleotides not matched to a gene: 7. MiXCR was run by TCRdb on the RT-PCR reads, yielding one entry per CDR3 protein. The top ten hold 10% to 15% of the sample, which has 490,000 or so distinct CDR3 sequences, 7.6% seen once. This clonotype has a handful of counts. The antigen remains unidentified. This chain uses TRBV7-2 with TRBJ1-6, with 11 bases lining up with TRBD1. The source material was PBMCs from blood, sampled less than 25 months after vaccination. This sequence was found in a man aged 50 to 69 who received an inactivated influenza vaccine. CDR3 DNA sequence: TGTGCCAGCAGCCCTCGGACAGGGGGCCACAATTCACCCCTCCACTTT. Its protein is CASSPRTGGHNSPLHF. Looking up the rest from reference TRBV7-2 and TRBJ1-6 gives the full variable domain: GAGVSQSPSNKVTEKGKDVELRCDPISGHTALYWYRQSLGQGLEFLIYFQGNSAPDKSGLPSDRFSAERTGGSVSTLTIQRTQQEDSAVYLCASSPRTGGHNSPLHFGNGTRLTVT.